These 22 T cell receptor beta chains share one sample of origin, sequenced in a study of blood T cells in healthy people across ages. Alongside a J-beta primer mix, a sample-barcoded 5' primer served in a second PCR lasting roughly 7 to 11 cycles. TCRdb reanalysed the 5' RACE reads using MiXCR and keeps one entry per CDR3 protein. The sample contains fewer than 800,000 distinct CDR3 sequences, 25% of which appear only once. This sample was shared with a second study, whose subject was T cells of mothers and their children.

The sample taken for sequencing was blood. The receptors stem from a boy between 10 and 17 years old in good health.

The chain recombines TRBV3-1 with TRBJ2-5; TRBD1 matches 8 bases. Trimming cost V 2 bases and J 5 bases; bases outside gene matches: 7. Germline-derived CDR1 and CDR2 are LGHDT and YNNKEL (reference sequence). This CDR3 region has 15 residues. In nucleotides, the CDR3 is TGTGCCAGCAGCCAACCCGGACAGGGCCGGGAGACCCAGTACTTC. This gives the protein CASSQPGQGRETQYF.

V is TRBV28 and J is TRBJ1-4; perhaps TRBD1 as D (6 bases). The length of the CDR3 is 16 residues. Trimming pared 6 bases from V and 7 bases from J, leaving 21 bases between. Per the germline V gene, CDR1 is MDHEN and CDR2 is SYDVKM. CDR3 protein: CASSLTGTLMSEKLFF. The DNA for the CDR3 is TGTGCCAGCAGCCTAACAGGGACGTTGATGAGTGAAAAACTGTTTTTT.

This clonotype was seen more than once but under ten times. This chain connects TRBV4-1 to TRBJ1-1; D not certain. Per germline, CDR1 MGHRA and CDR2 YSYEKL. The CDR3 runs 14 residues. V was clipped by 0 bases and J by 0 bases, with 5 bases between them. The CDR3 protein is CASSQDGVNTEAFF. CDR3 DNA sequence: TGCGCCAGCAGCCAAGATGGCGTGAACACTGAAGCTTTCTTT.

The V gene is TRBV7-9, the J gene TRBJ2-5; D is unresolved. V was trimmed by 5 bases and J by 2 bases, leaving 15 bases between them. The CDR3 extends over 15 amino acids. Germline V gives CDR1 SEHNR, CDR2 FQNEAQ (reference sequence). The CDR3 loop reads CASSGAEIVQETQYF. The CDR3 region has the DNA TGTGCCAGCAGCGGTGCTGAGATTGTACAAGAGACCCAGTACTTC.

The chain uses TRBV12-3 or TRBV12-4 and TRBJ2-4; 7 bases are shared with TRBD1. The J segment lost 8 bases and the V segment lost 4 bases, leaving 5 bases of the junction unmatched. This CDR3 spans 13 amino acids. CDR3: CASSSDRWDIQYF. The CDR3 coding sequence is TGTGCCAGCAGTTCGGACAGGTGGGACATTCAGTACTTC.

The CDR3 loop is CSARDGDSHSYEQYF. The CDR3 bases are TGCAGTGCTAGAGATGGGGACAGCCACTCCTACGAGCAGTACTTC. The chain recombines TRBV20-1 with TRBJ2-5; 7 positions agree with TRBD1. The assigned J gene may be wrong: the sequence end matches TRBJ2-7 better. This CDR3 is built from 15 residues. Germline CDR1 and CDR2: DFQATT and SNEGSKA (reference sequence).

This clonotype was observed a few times. J is TRBJ2-1 and V is TRBV7-9; 14 nucleotides match TRBD2. The CDR3 runs to 16 residues. The junction had 5 bases not matched to a gene; V was cut back by 6 bases and J by 4 bases. Looked up from germline, CDR1 is SEHNR and CDR2 is FQNEAQ (reference sequence). CDR3 loop: CASSWTSGRQYNEQFF. The DNA for the CDR3 is TGTGCCAGCAGTTGGACTAGCGGGAGGCAATACAATGAGCAGTTCTTC.

This clonotype has more than one count but fewer than ten. The chain recombines TRBV9 with TRBJ1-4, with TRBD1 as a possible D gene (5 bases). The germline V gene encodes CDR1 SGDLS and CDR2 YYNGEE. CDR3 length: 15 residues. The V end was cut by 4 bases, the J end by 8 bases, with 18 bases between. For the CDR3, the DNA is TGTGCCAGCAGCCTGAGAGGGGCAGGACAAGAAAAACTGTTTTTT. It codes for CASSLRGAGQEKLFF.

This clonotype came up a few times. The chain is built from TRBV7-9 and TRBJ2-2; D is unresolved. With 8 bases removed from V and 7 bases from J, the gap between germline ends came to 8 bases. CDR3 length equals 11 residues. Germline V CDR1 and CDR2: SEHNR, FQNEAQ (reference sequence). CDR3 DNA sequence: TGTGCCAGCCCATCAAACGGGGAGCTGTTTTTT. Translating it yields CASPSNGELFF.

CDR3 amino acids: CASSSTWTGAEAFF. The CDR3 nucleotides are TGTGCCAGCAGTTCAACTTGGACAGGGGCGGAAGCTTTCTTT. The gene calls are TRBV27 and TRBJ1-1, with 9 bases identical to TRBD1. V was clipped by 4 bases and J by 8 bases; unmatched bases: 8. Per the germline V gene, CDR1 is MNHEY and CDR2 is SMNVEV (reference sequence). The CDR3 contains 14 residues.

The rearrangement links TRBV7-9 to TRBJ2-7; D perhaps matches TRBD1 (5 bases). Trimming cost V 5 bases and J 7 bases, with 15 bases left between them. The CDR3 is 13 amino acids. Germline V lookup: CDR1 SEHNR, CDR2 FQNEAQ (reference sequence). The CDR3 DNA is TGTGCCAGCAGCACACCAGGGTTAGGGGAGCAGTACTTC. Residues: CASSTPGLGEQYF.

The chain combines TRBV18 with TRBJ2-5, with D possibly matching TRBD1 (6 bases). In germline, CDR1 is KGHSH, CDR2 LQKENI. The ends were cut back, 2 bases at V and 5 bases at J, with 15 bases in the middle. CDR3 size: 15 residues. This CDR3 reads CASSPEDRLYETQYF. The CDR3 nucleotides read TGTGCCAGCTCACCAGAGGACAGACTGTATGAGACCCAGTACTTC.

This clonotype was recorded at least ten times. The chain combines TRBV9 with TRBJ2-7, with TRBD1 identical over 7 bases. This CDR3 region has 13 residues. Germline CDR1 is SGDLS and CDR2 is YYNGEE. V was clipped by 4 bases and J by 4 bases; unmatched bases: 5. CDR3 loop: CASSPRDSYEQYF. The CDR3 DNA sequence: TGTGCCAGCAGCCCCCGGGACAGTTACGAGCAGTACTTC.

This clonotype was seen a handful of times. The chain combines TRBV2 with TRBJ2-3; no reliable D call. There are 14 residues in the CDR3. The germline CDR1 and CDR2 sequences are SNHLY and FYNNEI. V lost 5 bases and J 0 bases, leaving 9 bases between the germline ends. The CDR3 is CASSTRSSTDTQYF. DNA of the CDR3: TGTGCCAGCAGTACCCGTTCTAGCACAGATACGCAGTATTTT.

This chain joins TRBV19 and TRBJ2-3, with D unresolved. Trimming left V 6 bases short and J 4 bases short, with 11 bases between. The germline CDR1 and CDR2 sequences are LNHDA and SQIVND (reference sequence). This CDR3 has 13 amino acids. The CDR3 sequence: CASSLIFADTQYF. In DNA form, the CDR3 reads TGTGCCAGTAGCCTTATATTTGCAGATACGCAGTATTTT. The full variable domain, in which reference TRBV19 and TRBJ2-3 provide the parts outside the CDR3, is DGGITQSPKYLFRKEGQNVTLSCEQNLNHDAMYWYRQDPGQGLRLIYYSQIVNDFQKGDIAEGYSVSREKKESFPLTVTSAQKNPTAFYLCASSLIFADTQYFGPGTRLTVL.

As regards this clonotype: One end of the junction is discordant with germline, which a read error may explain. This chain uses TRBV9 with TRBJ2-5, with no clear D. Germline values: CDR1 SGDLS, CDR2 YYNGEE. The CDR3 totals 14 residues. CDR3 amino acids: CASSVKSGEEAQYF. DNA for the CDR3: TGTGCCAGCAGCGTAAAGTCCGGAGAAGAGGCCCAGTACTTC.

Turning to this clonotype: The junction shows a germline mismatch at one end, possibly a read error. The J gene is TRBJ2-1, the V gene TRBV13, with 8 bases that match TRBD2. CDR1 and CDR2 (germline): PRHDT, FYEKMQ (reference sequence). The CDR3 has 17 amino acids. This CDR3 reads CASSRRREREPYNEQFF. The CDR3 region has the DNA TGTGCCAGCAGCCGCCGCCGAGAGCGGGAGCCCTACAATGAGCAATTCTTC.

The chain is built from TRBV27 and TRBJ1-1; a weak D match, TRBD1 (5 bases). From germline, CDR1 is MNHEY and CDR2 SMNVEV (reference sequence). V lost 8 bases, J lost 0 bases, and 10 bases lay in between. The CDR3 is made up of 13 amino acids. CDR3: CASRGWMNTEAFF. The CDR3 DNA reads TGTGCCAGCCGGGGGTGGATGAACACTGAAGCTTTCTTT.

A few counts support this clonotype. The chain uses TRBV7-2 and TRBJ2-5, with D uncertain. The CDR3 spans 13 residues. V lost 5 bases, J lost 11 bases, and 18 bases lay in between. Germline CDR1 SGHTA, CDR2 FQGNSA. The CDR3 DNA reads as TGTGCCAGCAGCGGCACGGCAGGCCAGAAGCAGTACTTC. Its protein product is CASSGTAGQKQYF.

The V call is TRBV6-5, the J call TRBJ2-7, with 12 bases identical to TRBD2. There are 17 residues in the CDR3. Unmatched junction bases numbered 11, after V lost 2 bases and J lost 6 bases. Germline loops: CDR1 MNHEY, CDR2 SVGAGI. The CDR3 loop is CASSYGETSGSFVEQYF. CDR3 sequence (DNA): TGTGCCAGCAGTTACGGCGAGACTAGCGGGAGTTTTGTCGAGCAGTACTTC.

This chain uses TRBV28 with TRBJ2-7, with TRBD2 identical over 13 bases. The germline gives CDR1 MDHEN, CDR2 SYDVKM. The ends lost 4 bases at V and 5 bases at J; junction bases unmatched: 5. This CDR3 spans 15 amino acids. The CDR3 sequence is CASSSGLAGVDEQYF. CDR3 DNA: TGTGCCAGCAGTTCTGGACTAGCGGGAGTCGACGAGCAGTACTTC.

This rearrangement joins TRBV5-1 to TRBJ2-5; 8 nucleotides line up with TRBD2. This CDR3 is built from 17 residues. V trimming: 4 bases; J trimming: 3 bases; junction bases outside the gene matches: 14. Per the germline V gene, CDR1 is SGHRS and CDR2 is YFSETQ. In DNA form, the CDR3 reads TGCGCCAGCAGCGGGCCGACTAGCGTCATGGGGGAAGAGACCCAGTACTTC. This translates into CASSGPTSVMGEETQYF.